Shown below are 9 T cell receptor beta chains from a single sample sequenced in a study of cytomegalovirus exposure and HLA in healthy donors. Method: immunoSEQ multiplex PCR; TCRdb's copy keeps in-frame clones and lacks some. Altogether roughly 190,000 clones are present, around nine tenths being singletons, with the ten largest covering 6% to 8.5%. Sequenced material: PBMCs. These receptors originate from a man aged 25 to 40 in good health and CMV-seropositive.

In nucleotides, the CDR3 is TGTGCCAGCAGCAAAGCAGGGAGCCAGCATTTT. It specifies CASSKAGSQHF. The genes are TRBV21-1 and TRBJ1-5. TRBV21-1 counts as a pseudogene. There are 11 residues in the CDR3.

The chain links TRBV2 to TRBJ1-4; D is unclear. From germline, CDR1 is SNHLY and CDR2 FYNNEI. V shed 6 bases and J shed 0 bases, with 14 bases lying between them. CDR3 length equals 16 residues. The CDR3 DNA sequence: TGTGCCAGCAGCGGAGAAAACCCTGCAACTAATGAAAAACTGTTTTTT. As protein: CASSGENPATNEKLFF.

This chain connects TRBV7-9 to TRBJ2-7, with D maybe TRBD2 (6 bases). There are 15 residues in the CDR3. From germline, CDR1 is SEHNR and CDR2 FQNEAQ (reference sequence). The V gene lost 0 bases and the J gene lost 4 bases, with 13 bases spanning the gap. The CDR3 sequence: CASSLAYGSLYEQYF. CDR3 DNA: TGTGCCAGCAGCTTAGCGTACGGGAGCTTATACGAGCAGTACTTC.

This chain links TRBV7-9 with TRBJ2-1; D unclear. The CDR3 runs 17 residues. V lost 2 bases to trimming and J lost 0 bases, with 14 bases between them. Germline V gene sequence: CDR1 SEHNR, CDR2 FQNEAQ (reference sequence). CDR3 amino acids: CASSLPSRASSYNEQFF. Here the CDR3 DNA reads TGTGCCAGCAGCTTACCTAGTAGGGCGAGCTCCTACAATGAGCAGTTCTTC.

The V and J genes are TRBV7-9 and TRBJ1-4; D not certain. The CDR3 length is 14 residues. Germline CDR1 SEHNR, CDR2 FQNEAQ (reference sequence). Trimming took 8 bases from V and 5 from J, leaving 15 bases between them. The CDR3 nucleotides are TGTGCCAGCCGTAGAGTTTTGGCAAATGAAAAACTGTTTTTT. Translated: CASRRVLANEKLFF.

The J gene is TRBJ1-1, the V gene TRBV11-2; D gene ambiguous. Germline V CDR1 and CDR2: SGHAT, FQNNGV. The CDR3 runs 12 residues. V lost 0 bases and J lost 7, with 6 bases in between. CDR3 amino acids: CASSLDRGEAFF. The CDR3 nucleotides read TGTGCCAGCAGCTTAGATCGGGGTGAAGCTTTCTTT.

This rearrangement joins TRBV27 to TRBJ2-1; D gene unclear. Germline V CDR1 and CDR2: MNHEY, SMNVEV (reference sequence). The CDR3 totals 16 residues. Trimming shortened V by 3 bases and J by 8 bases, and 20 bases separated the two germline ends. The CDR3, as DNA: TGTGCCAGCAGTTTGGGCGGCCCTACTGGGTCCCATGAGCAGTTCTTC. Translating gives CASSLGGPTGSHEQFF.

The V and J genes are TRBV6-1 and TRBJ1-6; TRBD1 is a possible D gene (5 bases). There are 11 residues in the CDR3. Germline assignment: CDR1 MNHNS and CDR2 SASEGT. Trimming pared 7 bases from V and 8 bases from J, leaving 6 bases between. In nucleotides, the CDR3 is TGTGCCAGCATGGGGGATTCACCCCTCCACTTT. Amino acid sequence: CASMGDSPLHF.

J is TRBJ1-2 and V is TRBV27; no clear D gene. V dropped 5 bases and J dropped 4 bases, with 17 bases sitting between them. The CDR3 covers 15 residues. From germline, CDR1 is MNHEY and CDR2 SMNVEV (reference sequence). The CDR3 DNA sequence: TGTGCCAGCAGTGTACGCGAGGGCGCCGTCTATGGCTACACCTTC. It yields the protein CASSVREGAVYGYTF.